This entry describes one TCR beta chain. V trimming: 6 bases; J trimming: 1 base; junction bases outside the gene matches: 9. The CDR3 length is 16 residues. Per germline, CDR1 SGHKS and CDR2 YYEKEE (reference sequence). From the RACE reads, TCRdb called clonotypes with MiXCR, one entry per CDR3 protein. The table records roughly 380,000 distinct CDR3 sequences, less than 6.5% of them present only once. The record originates from a study of human T cells and chemical hapten exposure. Documented time point: pre-sensitization, week 0. The treatment here: therapeutic diphenylcyclopropenone sensitization with weekly scalp DPC. Prior to application of each patch test, blood was drawn.

The receptor was isolated from a woman aged 45-59 years with alopecia areata. Some clones in this sample may be carry-over from other donors' samples. Specimen: whole blood, collected in connection with sensitization to the hapten diphenylcyclopropenone (DPC). V and J are TRBV5-5 and TRBJ2-1; 8 bases fit TRBD2. CDR3 sequence: CASILGVAGSYNEQFF. The DNA of the CDR3 is TGTGCCAGCATCCTCGGGGTAGCGGGGTCCTACAATGAGCAGTTCTTC.